Below are 26 T cell receptor beta chains sequenced from a single sample in a study of OX40 agonist ivuxolimab in advanced cancers. TCRdb keeps only in-frame clones here, not all; method: immunoSEQ multiplex PCR. The profile shows approximately 44,000 clones, about four fifths of them singletons. Source: CD4+ or CD8+ T cells sorted from blood, taken in a trial of the OX40 agonist ivuxolimab. The receptors shown here come from an adult with an advanced solid tumor such as melanoma, head and neck, liver or kidney cancer.

V usage is TRBV6-5 and J usage is TRBJ2-6; no clear D. The CDR3 length is 14 residues. Germline CDR1 and CDR2: MNHEY and SVGAGI. The ends were cut back, 4 bases at V and 2 bases at J, with 6 bases in the middle. DNA for the CDR3: TGTGCCAGCAGTTTCGTAACTGGGGCCAACGTCCTGACTTTC. Translated, it gives CASSFVTGANVLTF.

The CDR3 sequence: CASLGPVSNQPQHF. Here the CDR3 DNA reads TGTGCCAGCCTGGGGCCAGTTAGCAATCAGCCCCAGCATTTT. This chain joins TRBV6-1 and TRBJ1-5; D is possibly TRBD1 (5 bases). CDR1 is MNHNS, CDR2 SASEGT, per germline. The ends were cut back, 8 bases at V and 0 bases at J, with 11 bases in the middle. The CDR3 sequence is 14 residues long.

The chain combines TRBV5-1 with TRBJ2-3, with a possible D match to TRBD1 (5 bases). CDR1 and CDR2 from the germline V gene are SGHRS and YFSETQ. This CDR3 contains 13 residues. Trimming removed 7 bases at V and 4 bases at J, with 13 bases between. The CDR3 loop reads CASATQGSDTQYF. CDR3 nucleotide sequence: TGCGCCAGCGCCACCCAGGGTTCAGATACGCAGTATTTT.

The chain carries TRBV2 and TRBJ2-3; the match to TRBD1 covers 9 bases. V lost 6 bases and J lost 6; bases outside the gene matches: 4. The germline V gene has CDR1 SNHLY and CDR2 FYNNEI. The CDR3 is 13 amino acids. The CDR3 loop is CASSGQGRDTQYF. CDR3 nucleotides: TGTGCCAGCAGCGGACAGGGGCGGGATACGCAGTATTTT.

The chain combines TRBV6-6 with TRBJ1-2; TRBD1 might be the D (6 bases). CDR1 and CDR2 from the germline V gene are MNHNY and SVGAGI (reference sequence). This CDR3 is 14 amino acids long. Trimming removed 8 bases from V and 4 bases from J, with 17 bases in between. This CDR3 reads CASARDMTGYGYTF. In nucleotides, the CDR3 is TGTGCCAGCGCCCGGGACATGACGGGCTATGGCTACACCTTC.

The rearrangement joins TRBV15 to TRBJ2-5; D is unresolved. Germline V CDR1 and CDR2: LNHNV, YYDKDF (reference sequence). The germline V and J ends were trimmed by 0 bases and 4 bases, with 12 bases remaining between them. The CDR3 covers 15 residues. The CDR3 protein is CATSRDRPGSETQYF. The CDR3 region has the DNA TGTGCCACCAGCAGAGATCGTCCCGGGTCAGAGACCCAGTACTTC.

V gene TRBV7-2 combines with J gene TRBJ1-2; unclear D gene. This CDR3 comprises 15 residues. Trimming stripped 3 bases from V and 3 bases from J, with 14 bases between. The V gene's germline CDR1 is SGHTA and CDR2 FQGNSA. In nucleotides, the CDR3 is TGTGCCAGCAGCTTTCAGTCTGCGGGATACTATGGCTACACCTTC. Translated: CASSFQSAGYYGYTF.

V gene TRBV28 combines with J gene TRBJ1-1; tentative D call: TRBD1 (6 bases). Per the germline V gene, CDR1 is MDHEN and CDR2 is SYDVKM. V shed 7 bases and J shed 2 bases, with 14 bases lying between them. CDR3 size: 14 residues. CDR3: CASTLGAANTEAFF. CDR3 nucleotides: TGTGCCAGCACCTTGGGGGCAGCAAACACTGAAGCTTTCTTT.

This clone was recorded only once. V and J are TRBV7-9 and TRBJ1-2; TRBD1 agrees at 9 bases. V lost 5 bases to trimming and J lost 6 bases; unmatched junction nucleotides: 4. Germline CDR1 and CDR2: SEHNR and FQNEAQ (reference sequence). The CDR3 has 13 amino acids. The chain's CDR3 is CASSVTGGNGYTF. The CDR3 coding sequence is TGTGCCAGCAGCGTGACAGGGGGTAATGGCTACACCTTC. The complete variable domain, with remaining parts taken from reference TRBV7-9 and TRBJ1-2, reads DTGVSQNPRHKITKRGQNVTFRCDPISEHNRLYWYRQTLGQGPEFLTYFQNEAQLEKSRLLSDRFSAERPKGSFSTLEIQRTEQGDSAMYLCASSVTGGNGYTFGSGTRLTVV.

This CDR3 is CASSLPETGGTDTQYF. CDR3 coding DNA: TGTGCCAGCAGTTTACCCGAGACAGGGGGCACAGATACGCAGTATTTT. The rearrangement uses TRBV28 and TRBJ2-3, with 8 bases that match TRBD1. CDR3 length equals 16 residues. V lost 2 bases, J lost 1 base, and 5 bases stayed unmatched. Per germline, CDR1 MDHEN and CDR2 SYDVKM.

The V gene is TRBV5-1, the J gene TRBJ2-5, with 10 bases fitting TRBD2. Looked up from germline, CDR1 is SGHRS and CDR2 is YFSETQ. With 4 bases clipped from V and 4 bases from J, the junction kept 10 bases outside the gene matches. The CDR3 is 16 residues long. CDR3 region: CASSLNGPSGRETQYF. CDR3 nucleotides: TGCGCCAGCAGCCTAAACGGACCTAGCGGGAGAGAGACCCAGTACTTC. The variable domain in full, with the rest retrieved from reference TRBV5-1 and TRBJ2-5, is KAGVTQTPRYLIKTRGQQVTLSCSPISGHRSVSWYQQTPGQGLQFLFEYFSETQRNKGNFPGRFSGRQFSNSRSEMNVSTLELGDSALYLCASSLNGPSGRETQYFGPGTRLLVL.

The rearrangement links TRBV29-1 to TRBJ1-2; TRBD1 is a possible D gene (5 bases). Germline CDR1 and CDR2: SQVTM and ANQGSEA. V lost 7 bases, J lost 4 bases, and 19 bases lay in between. The CDR3 extends over 14 amino acids. The CDR3 DNA is TGCAGCGCCGTACCACCGGGACTGACCTATGGCTACACCTTC. Translation: CSAVPPGLTYGYTF.

The chain uses TRBV2 and TRBJ2-7; 8 bases are a match to TRBD2. Trimming removed 5 bases from V and 4 bases from J; junction bases left unmatched: 4. Germline CDR1 is SNHLY and CDR2 is FYNNEI. The CDR3 length is 13 residues. CDR3 in DNA: TGTGCCAGCAGTTCGGGGGGGCCATACGAGCAGTACTTC. This translates into CASSSGGPYEQYF.

This clone was seen once. CDR3 sequence (DNA): TGTGCCAGCTCACCGGGGACGGGAACCTACGAGCAGTACTTC. Its translation is CASSPGTGTYEQYF. The V and J genes are TRBV18 and TRBJ2-7; D tentatively fits TRBD1 or TRBD2 (5 bases each). This CDR3 comprises 14 residues. Trimming took off 3 bases at V and 2 bases at J, with 11 bases between the two ends. Per germline, CDR1 KGHSH and CDR2 LQKENI.

The V and J genes are TRBV5-4 and TRBJ2-3, with 7 nucleotides matching TRBD1. Per germline, CDR1 SGHNT and CDR2 YYREEE (reference sequence). The junction had 5 bases not matched to a gene; V was cut back by 3 bases and J by 7 bases. The CDR3 is 13 amino acids. CDR3 in amino acids: CASSSGTAYTQYF. CDR3 nucleotide sequence: TGTGCCAGCAGCTCGGGGACAGCCTATACGCAGTATTTT.

The chain employs TRBV27 and TRBJ1-2; possibly TRBD1 for D (5 bases). V was shortened by 4 bases and J by 8 bases, with 20 bases between the two germline ends. The CDR3 sequence is 15 residues long. Germline assignment: CDR1 MNHEY and CDR2 SMNVEV (reference sequence). CDR3 nucleotide sequence: TGTGCCAGCAGTTCAGGACCAGGGATTGCAGGGGGCTACACCTTC. It yields the protein CASSSGPGIAGGYTF.

In its sample, this clone was seen a few times. The CDR3 bases are TGCGCCAGCAGTGACCCCCCGGACACGGGCTACACCTTC. It codes for CASSDPPDTGYTF. The V and J genes are TRBV10-1 and TRBJ1-2, with D maybe TRBD1 (5 bases). V lost 3 bases and J lost 8, with 13 bases in between. The V gene's germline CDR1 is WNHNN and CDR2 SYGVQD (reference sequence). The CDR3 spans 13 residues.

The CDR3 is CASSIMTGLNTEAFF. The CDR3 DNA is TGTGCCAGTAGTATAATGACAGGGCTAAACACTGAAGCTTTCTTT. This chain connects TRBV19 to TRBJ1-1; 7 bases agree with TRBD1. Trimming cost V 2 bases and J 2 bases; bases outside gene matches: 5. The germline V gene encodes CDR1 LNHDA and CDR2 SQIVND (reference sequence). The CDR3 runs to 15 residues. The full variable domain, in which reference TRBV19 and TRBJ1-1 provide the parts outside the CDR3, is DGGITQSPKYLFRKEGQNVTLSCEQNLNHDAMYWYRQDPGQGLRLIYYSQIVNDFQKGDIAEGYSVSREKKESFPLTVTSAQKNPTAFYLCASSIMTGLNTEAFFGQGTRLTVV.

This chain joins TRBV5-1 and TRBJ1-1, with D perhaps TRBD1 (5 bases). The CDR3 is 15 residues long. V was pared by 0 bases and J by 5 bases, with 14 bases between. Germline assignment: CDR1 SGHRS and CDR2 YFSETQ. The CDR3 DNA sequence: TGCGCCAGCAGCTTGGGGACACCCTGGGGGACTGAAGCTTTCTTT. The encoded protein is CASSLGTPWGTEAFF.

This clone came up a few times. The J gene is TRBJ1-5, the V gene TRBV10-3; the D is unclear. Germline lookup yields CDR1 ENHRY and CDR2 SYGVKD. Trimming took off 2 bases at V and 0 bases at J, with 5 bases between the two ends. The CDR3 totals 14 residues. For the CDR3, the DNA is TGTGCCATCAGTGAGCAAAGTAGCAATCAGCCCCAGCATTTT. As protein: CAISEQSSNQPQHF.

The chain combines TRBV2 with TRBJ2-3; D possibly corresponds to TRBD1 (7 bases). Trimming removed 7 bases from V and 5 bases from J, with 16 bases in between. This CDR3 is 14 amino acids long. The germline CDR1 and CDR2 sequences are SNHLY and FYNNEI. CDR3: CASNRGRGEDTQYF. DNA of the CDR3: TGTGCCAGCAATCGAGGCAGGGGGGAAGATACGCAGTATTTT.

This clone was observed once. The chain carries TRBV4-3 and TRBJ2-3; 9 nucleotides agree with TRBD2. Per the germline V gene, CDR1 is LGHNA and CDR2 is YSLEER. This CDR3 has 16 residues. J lost 1 base, V lost 0 bases, and 2 bases had no gene match. The CDR3 DNA sequence: TGCGCCAGCAGCCAAGATTGGACTAGCGGCACAGATACGCAGTATTTT. Amino acids: CASSQDWTSGTDTQYF.

The chain joins TRBV30 to TRBJ1-1; unclear D gene. Trimming stripped 0 bases from V and 4 bases from J, with 12 bases between. CDR3 length: 14 amino acids. Germline-derived CDR1 and CDR2 are GTSNPN and SVGIG (reference sequence). CDR3 residues: CAWSVGPMSTEAFF. The CDR3 DNA reads TGTGCCTGGAGTGTAGGACCAATGAGCACTGAAGCTTTCTTT.

The V and J genes are TRBV7-7 and TRBJ2-7; TRBD1 might be the D (6 bases). V lost 1 base, J lost 2 bases, and 12 bases lay in between. The CDR3 consists of 15 residues. Germline CDR1 is SSHAT and CDR2 is FNYEAQ (reference sequence). CDR3 nucleotides: TGTGCCAGCAGCTTAGGCAGGGGACCAACCTACGAGCAGTACTTC. This codes for CASSLGRGPTYEQYF.

This clone was counted only a few times. The rearrangement links TRBV7-8 to TRBJ1-4; 7 nucleotides align to TRBD1. The germline gives CDR1 SGHVS, CDR2 FQNEAQ. The CDR3 spans 15 residues. V shed 5 bases and J 5 bases; nucleotides not matched to a gene: 8. The CDR3 bases are TGTGCCAGCAGCGGGCGACAGGGTTGGAATGAAAAACTGTTTTTT. It is translated as CASSGRQGWNEKLFF. Based on the CDR3 plus reference TRBV7-8 and TRBJ1-4, the full variable domain is GAGVSQSPRYKVAKRGQDVALRCDPISGHVSLFWYQQALGQGPEFLTYFQNEAQLDKSGLPSDRFFAERPEGSVSTLKIQRTQQEDSAVYLCASSGRQGWNEKLFFGSGTQLSVL.

The chain links TRBV7-9 to TRBJ2-7, with D perhaps matching TRBD2 (5 bases). The germline V gene encodes CDR1 SEHNR and CDR2 FQNEAQ (reference sequence). There are 14 residues in the CDR3. Trimming left V 5 bases short and J 2 bases short, with 13 bases between. The CDR3 protein is CASSPQAAAYEQYF. DNA for the CDR3: TGTGCCAGCAGCCCTCAAGCGGCGGCCTACGAGCAGTACTTC.